The rows below give T cell receptor beta chains drawn from one sample of a study of blood T cell repertoires in COVID-19. Libraries were prepared by immunoSEQ multiplex PCR; TCRdb keeps only in-frame clonotypes and omits some of them. The repertoire includes 85,000 to 110,000 clones, about 85% of them detected once, and approximately 3.1% sits in the top ten. Sequenced: peripheral blood. The receptors were sampled from a man between 50 and 59 years old in a cohort sampled during active COVID-19. Both conserved end residues are part of each CDR3. Clone size appears in some rows only: once, few, many, or a class for an expanded clone.

clone_size: .; v_call: TRBV20-1; j_call: TRBJ2-1; cdr3_aa: CSASSDEQFF
clone_size: .; v_call: TRBV5-4; j_call: TRBJ1-1; cdr3_aa: CASQGESPTEAFF
clone_size: .; v_call: TRBV18; j_call: TRBJ1-4; cdr3_aa: CASSPDRGQRNEKLFF
clone_size: .; v_call: TRBV15; j_call: TRBJ2-2; cdr3_aa: CATGGARSGTGELFF
clone_size: .; v_call: TRBV5-1; j_call: TRBJ1-5; cdr3_aa: CASSLEGDRPQHF
clone_size: once; v_call: TRBV7-9; j_call: TRBJ1-1; cdr3_aa: CASSPEGNTEAFF
clone_size: .; v_call: TRBV5-1; j_call: TRBJ1-2; cdr3_aa: CARRTGGAINGYTF
clone_size: .; v_call: TRBV7-9; j_call: TRBJ2-1; cdr3_aa: CASSAWTGIYNEQFF
clone_size: .; v_call: TRBV6-2/TRBV6-3; j_call: TRBJ2-1; cdr3_aa: CASSYTPVAYNEQFF
clone_size: .; v_call: TRBV4-3; j_call: TRBJ2-4; cdr3_aa: CASSEQVSVKNIQYF
clone_size: .; v_call: TRBV7-6; j_call: TRBJ2-5; cdr3_aa: CASSDGLAGVETQYF
clone_size: .; v_call: TRBV3-1/TRBV3-2; j_call: TRBJ1-2; cdr3_aa: CASSQGASNYGYTF
clone_size: few; v_call: TRBV5-1; j_call: TRBJ1-5; cdr3_aa: CASSLDSSGPQHF